These 6 T cell receptor beta chains were all obtained from the same sample, sequenced in a study of T cells in tumors after PD-1 blockade. Clones were read by immunoSEQ multiplex PCR, and TCRdb kept only the in-frame ones, dropping some. Among under 75,000 clones listed, approximately 79% were seen once. Sequences were derived from PBMCs, sampled after anti-PD-1 treatment. These receptors all stem from a human donor with basal cell carcinoma.

This clone was picked up a small number of times. The V and J genes are TRBV3-1 (or the pseudogene TRBV3-2) and TRBJ1-5; D remains ambiguous. The V end lost 1 base, the J end lost 4 bases, and 8 bases lay between the germline ends. This CDR3 is built from 14 residues. CDR1 and CDR2 (germline): LGHDT, YNNKEL (reference sequence). The DNA for the CDR3 is TGTGCCAGCAGCCAAGGGGGAGCAAATCAGCCCCAGCATTTT. It translates to CASSQGGANQPQHF.

This clone was found a few times. The CDR3 nucleotides read TGTGCCACCAGTGATCCTAGCGGGAGCCACAATGAGCAGTTCTTC. Its translation is CATSDPSGSHNEQFF. The chain uses TRBV24-1 and TRBJ2-1; 10 nucleotides agree with TRBD2. CDR1 KGHDR and CDR2 SFDVKD come from the germline V gene. Trimming removed 3 bases from V and 5 bases from J; junction bases left unmatched: 3. The CDR3 contains 15 residues.

This clone has more than one count but fewer than ten. The V and J genes are TRBV7-9 and TRBJ1-5, with 7 bases fitting TRBD1. With 5 bases clipped from V and 1 base from J, the junction kept 8 bases outside the gene matches. Germline lookup yields CDR1 SEHNR and CDR2 FQNEAQ (reference sequence). The CDR3 contains 16 residues. This chain's CDR3 is CASSRDRVGSNQPQHF. Written as DNA, the CDR3 is TGTGCCAGCAGCCGGGACAGAGTTGGCAGCAATCAGCCCCAGCATTTT.

This chain connects TRBV5-5 to TRBJ1-2; D perhaps matches TRBD1 (5 bases). This CDR3 has 13 amino acids. The germline V gene encodes CDR1 SGHKS and CDR2 YYEKEE (reference sequence). Trimming took 0 bases from V and 7 from J, leaving 10 bases between them. The CDR3 DNA sequence: TGTGCCAGCAGCTTGGAGGGGATAGGTGGCTACACCTTC. Protein sequence: CASSLEGIGGYTF.

The CDR3 here is CATAGQGGNTEAFF. DNA for the CDR3: TGTGCCACCGCTGGACAGGGCGGTAACACTGAAGCTTTCTTT. The chain couples TRBV10-3 to TRBJ1-1; 8 nucleotides align to TRBD1. The CDR3 totals 14 residues. V lost 10 bases to trimming and J lost 2 bases; unmatched junction nucleotides: 9. Germline CDR1 and CDR2: ENHRY and SYGVKD.

The chain employs TRBV7-8 and TRBJ2-7; maybe TRBD1 (5 bases). This CDR3 is 13 amino acids long. V shed 7 bases and J shed 2 bases, with 12 bases lying between them. Germline lookup yields CDR1 SGHVS and CDR2 FQNEAQ. The CDR3, as DNA: TGTGCCAGCAACTGGGGCGGAACCTACGAGCAGTACTTC. Its protein product is CASNWGGTYEQYF.